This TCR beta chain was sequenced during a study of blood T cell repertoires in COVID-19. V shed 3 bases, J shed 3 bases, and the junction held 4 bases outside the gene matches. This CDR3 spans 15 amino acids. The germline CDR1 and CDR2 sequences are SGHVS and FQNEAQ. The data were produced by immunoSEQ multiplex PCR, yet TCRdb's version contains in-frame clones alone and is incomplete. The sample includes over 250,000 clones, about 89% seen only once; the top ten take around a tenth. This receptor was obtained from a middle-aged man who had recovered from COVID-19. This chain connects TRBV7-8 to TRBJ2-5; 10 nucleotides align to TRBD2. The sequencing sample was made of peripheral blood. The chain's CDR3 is CASSFRLAGEETQYF. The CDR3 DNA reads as TGTGCCAGCAGCTTTAGGCTAGCGGGAGAAGAGACCCAGTACTTC.